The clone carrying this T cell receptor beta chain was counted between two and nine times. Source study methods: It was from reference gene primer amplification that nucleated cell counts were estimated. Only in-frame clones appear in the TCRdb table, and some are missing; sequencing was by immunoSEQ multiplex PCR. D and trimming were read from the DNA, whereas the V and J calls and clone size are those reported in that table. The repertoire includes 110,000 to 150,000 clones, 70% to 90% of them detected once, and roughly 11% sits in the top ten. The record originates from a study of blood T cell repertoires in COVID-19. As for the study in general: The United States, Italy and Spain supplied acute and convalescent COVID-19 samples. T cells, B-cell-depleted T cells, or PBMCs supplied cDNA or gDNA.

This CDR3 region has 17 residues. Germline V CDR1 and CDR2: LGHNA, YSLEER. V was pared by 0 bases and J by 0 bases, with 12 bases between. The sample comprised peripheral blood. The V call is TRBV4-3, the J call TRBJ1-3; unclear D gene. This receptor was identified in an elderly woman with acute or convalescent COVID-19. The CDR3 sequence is CASSQDAARSSGNTIYF. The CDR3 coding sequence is TGCGCCAGCAGCCAAGATGCCGCGCGGAGCTCTGGAAACACCATATATTTT.